Listed below are T cell receptor beta chains from one sample, sequenced in a study of blood T cell repertoires in COVID-19. Generated by immunoSEQ multiplex PCR, the TCRdb table keeps only in-frame clones and is missing some. The repertoire holds 130,000 to 150,000 clones, with roughly 89% as singletons. Material: peripheral blood. The receptors come from a woman aged 45-60 years with active or convalescent COVID-19. Both conserved end residues are part of each CDR3. Size tells how often a clone was seen (once, few, many) or the class of an expanded clone, and some rows leave it out.

TRBJ2-5	.	TRBV19	CASSIGGLEMETQYF
TRBJ1-6	.	TRBV7-2	CASSSRQGGYSPLHF
TRBJ1-3	.	TRBV5-1	CASSLEYSGSSGNTIYF
TRBJ1-5	.	TRBV6-2/TRBV6-3	CASSLDRRPNSNQPQHF
TRBJ2-7	.	TRBV7-2	CASSFSGGPYEQYF
TRBJ1-2	.	TRBV4-1	CASSQDRGPDGYTF
TRBJ1-5	few	TRBV30	CACGGQGNQPQHF
TRBJ2-1	.	TRBV5-4	CASSFGLADSYNEQFF
TRBJ2-7	.	TRBV27	CASSLRGSYEQYF
TRBJ1-1	.	TRBV6-5	CASSMTNTEAFF
TRBJ2-6	.	TRBV5-4	CASSSGTSGIGANVLTF
TRBJ1-2	.	TRBV6-1	CASSEVAGAYGYTF
TRBJ1-3	once	TRBV6-5	CASSYAGRVGNTIYF
TRBJ2-3	.	TRBV27	CASSQVREATDTQYF
TRBJ1-1	.	TRBV4-3	CASSQVRNTEAFF
TRBJ2-5	.	TRBV6-5	CASSYSSGQETQYF
TRBJ1-2	.	TRBV4-3	CASSQGQDSSHYGYTF
TRBJ1-5	few	TRBV2	CASSEARGYNQPQHF
TRBJ2-7	.	TRBV28	CASSSLDSPPRHYEQYF
TRBJ1-3	.	TRBV5-6	CASSFLGGGNTIYF
TRBJ1-3	.	TRBV7-2	CASSVGGDRTGNTIYF
TRBJ1-1	.	TRBV24-1	CATSEAGRTTEAFF
TRBJ1-1	.	TRBV7-9	CASSSRTGDTEAFF
TRBJ1-3	once	TRBV18	CASSPSSSGGLSGNTIYF
TRBJ2-3	.	TRBV18	CASSTGPATDTQYF
TRBJ1-1	.	TRBV29-1	CSATEGTAMNTEAFF
TRBJ2-1	once	TRBV13	CASSLAPSPIERGGNEQFF
TRBJ2-7	.	TRBV28	CASSSLAGERLWEQYF
TRBJ2-3	.	TRBV18	CASSPPGLAGGQSTDTQYF
TRBJ1-1	medium-sized	TRBV7-3	CASSAVGGTGGEAFF